This T cell receptor beta chain was sequenced for a study of Ad26.COV2.S vaccination and SARS-CoV-2 variants. Study in general: Administration of Ad26.COV2.S was intramuscular, either once or twice 56 days apart.

Treatment here: approximately 18 received Ad26.COV2.S at low or high dose, single or two shots; 5 received placebo; per-sample allocation not given. Day 63 after the first injection of vaccine or placebo was the sampling time. Recruitment in Boston yielded a donor of adult age, 18-55 years. Wuhan-strain SARS-CoV-2 spike was expressed by the Ad26 vector that made up the vaccine. Repertoires were generated with immunoSEQ multiplex PCR, while TCRdb's copy carries only in-frame clones and drops some. The sample lists around 250,000 clones; 87% were seen once. General observations from the study: Placebo recipients had lower spike-specific TCR breadth than vaccine recipients.

As to this clone: What it recognizes is unknown.

Per the germline V gene, CDR1 is SGHDT and CDR2 is YYEEEE. The CDR3 totals 16 residues. V lost 3 bases, J lost 7 bases, and 9 bases stayed unmatched. The rearrangement uses TRBV5-6 and TRBJ2-1; TRBD2 agrees at 11 bases. The sample consisted of peripheral blood, taken in a trial of Ad26.COV2.S vaccine versus placebo. This sequence was found in a person aged 18-65 years who received the Ad26.COV2.S COVID-19 vaccine or a placebo. DNA of the CDR3: TGTGCCAGCAGCTCTTTGACTAGCGGGAAGGGGAATGAGCAGTTCTTC. It is translated as CASSSLTSGKGNEQFF.